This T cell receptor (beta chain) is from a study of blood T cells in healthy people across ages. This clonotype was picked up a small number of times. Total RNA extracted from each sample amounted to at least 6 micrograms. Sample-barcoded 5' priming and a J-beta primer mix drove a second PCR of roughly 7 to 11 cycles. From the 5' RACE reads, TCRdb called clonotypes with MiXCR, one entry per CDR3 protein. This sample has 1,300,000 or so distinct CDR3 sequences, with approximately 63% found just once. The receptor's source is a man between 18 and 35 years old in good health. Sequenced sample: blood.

The DNA for the CDR3 is TGTGCCAGCAGTTTAAGCGGGTTCTCTGGGGCCAACGTCCTGACTTTC. This encodes CASSLSGFSGANVLTF. This sequence joins TRBV6-5 and TRBJ2-6; tentative D call: TRBD2 (6 bases). Germline CDR1 reads MNHEY; CDR2 reads SVGAGI. V was trimmed by 4 bases and J by 0 bases, leaving 10 bases between them. The CDR3 has 16 amino acids.